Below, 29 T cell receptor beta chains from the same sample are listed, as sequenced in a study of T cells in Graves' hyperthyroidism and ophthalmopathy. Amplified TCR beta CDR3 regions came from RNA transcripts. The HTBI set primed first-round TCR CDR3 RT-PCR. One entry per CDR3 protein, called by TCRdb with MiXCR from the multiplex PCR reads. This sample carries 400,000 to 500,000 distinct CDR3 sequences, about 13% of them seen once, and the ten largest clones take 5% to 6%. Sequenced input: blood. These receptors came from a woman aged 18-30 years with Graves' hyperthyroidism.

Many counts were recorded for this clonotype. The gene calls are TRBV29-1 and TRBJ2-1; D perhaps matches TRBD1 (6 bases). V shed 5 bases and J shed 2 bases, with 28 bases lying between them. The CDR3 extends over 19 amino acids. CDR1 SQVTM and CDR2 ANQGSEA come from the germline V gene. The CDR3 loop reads CSVTARRDTVNWAYNEQFF. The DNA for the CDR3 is TGCAGCGTTACAGCTCGAAGGGACACGGTAAATTGGGCCTACAATGAGCAGTTCTTC.

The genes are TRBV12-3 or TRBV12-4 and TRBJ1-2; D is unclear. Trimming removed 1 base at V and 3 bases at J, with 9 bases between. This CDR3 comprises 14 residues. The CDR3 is CASSLGAQYYGYTF. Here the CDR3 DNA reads TGTGCCAGCAGTTTAGGGGCACAGTACTATGGCTACACCTTC.

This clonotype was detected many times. The CDR3 DNA reads as TGCGCCAATCCGGGGGGGAGTAGCAATCAGCCCCAGCATTTT. The encoded protein is CANPGGSSNQPQHF. The chain recombines TRBV5-1 with TRBJ1-5, with D tentatively TRBD1 (5 bases). The CDR3 is 14 amino acids. In germline, CDR1 is SGHRS, CDR2 YFSETQ. V shed 9 bases and J shed 0 bases, with 13 bases lying between them.

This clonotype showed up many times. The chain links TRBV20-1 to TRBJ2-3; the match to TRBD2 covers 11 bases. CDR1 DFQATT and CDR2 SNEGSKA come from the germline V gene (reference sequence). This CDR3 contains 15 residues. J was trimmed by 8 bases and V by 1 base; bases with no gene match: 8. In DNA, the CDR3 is TGCAGTGCTAGAGTACTAGCGGGAGATCTACCTACGCAGTATTTT. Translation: CSARVLAGDLPTQYF.

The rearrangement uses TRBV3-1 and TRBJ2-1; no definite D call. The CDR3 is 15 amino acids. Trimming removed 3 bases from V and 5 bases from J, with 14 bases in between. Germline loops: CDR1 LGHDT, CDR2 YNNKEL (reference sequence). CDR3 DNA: TGTGCCAGCAGCCACCCCCTAGATCCGGACAATGAGCAGTTCTTC. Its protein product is CASSHPLDPDNEQFF.

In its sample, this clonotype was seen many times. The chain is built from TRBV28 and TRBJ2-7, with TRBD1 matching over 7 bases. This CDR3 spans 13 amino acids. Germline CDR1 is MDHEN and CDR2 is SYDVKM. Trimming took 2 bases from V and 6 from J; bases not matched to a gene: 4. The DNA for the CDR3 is TGTGCCAGCAGTTTAACAGGGGCTGGCGAGCAGTACTTC. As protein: CASSLTGAGEQYF. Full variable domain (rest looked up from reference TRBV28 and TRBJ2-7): DVKVTQSSRYLVKRTGEKVFLECVQDMDHENMFWYRQDPGLGLRLIYFSYDVKMKEKGDIPEGYSVSREKKERFSLILESASTNQTSMYLCASSLTGAGEQYFGPGTRLTVT.

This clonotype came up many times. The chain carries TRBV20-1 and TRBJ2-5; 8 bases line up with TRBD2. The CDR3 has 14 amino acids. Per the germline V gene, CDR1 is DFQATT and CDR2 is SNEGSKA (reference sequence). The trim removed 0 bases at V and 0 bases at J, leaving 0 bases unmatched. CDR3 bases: TGCAGTGCTAGAGAACTAGCGGACCAAGAGACCCAGTACTTC. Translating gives CSARELADQETQYF.

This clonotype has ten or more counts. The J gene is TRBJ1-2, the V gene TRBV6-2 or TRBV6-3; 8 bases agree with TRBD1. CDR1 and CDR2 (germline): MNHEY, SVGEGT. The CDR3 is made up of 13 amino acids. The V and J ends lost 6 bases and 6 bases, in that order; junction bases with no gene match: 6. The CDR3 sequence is CASREDREHGYTF. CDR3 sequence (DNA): TGTGCCAGCAGGGAGGACAGGGAGCATGGCTACACCTTC.

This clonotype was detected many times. The CDR3 sequence is CASRSPGTGTSYEQYF. The CDR3 DNA reads TGTGCCAGCAGATCCCCAGGGACAGGGACTTCCTACGAGCAGTACTTC. The chain couples TRBV6-1 to TRBJ2-7; 9 bases map to TRBD1. With 6 bases clipped from V and 1 base from J, the junction kept 10 bases outside the gene matches. The germline V gene has CDR1 MNHNS and CDR2 SASEGT. The CDR3 sequence is 16 residues long.

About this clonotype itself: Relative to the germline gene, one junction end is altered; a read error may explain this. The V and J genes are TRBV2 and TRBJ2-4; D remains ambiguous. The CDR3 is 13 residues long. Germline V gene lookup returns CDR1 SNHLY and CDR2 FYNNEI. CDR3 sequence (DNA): TGTGCCAACAGTCAAGACATGGTCAGCATTCAGTACTTC. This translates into CANSQDMVSIQYF.

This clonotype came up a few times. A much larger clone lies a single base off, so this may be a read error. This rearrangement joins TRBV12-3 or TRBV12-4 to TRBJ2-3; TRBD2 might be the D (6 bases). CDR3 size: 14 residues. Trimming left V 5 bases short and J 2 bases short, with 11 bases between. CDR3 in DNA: TGTGCCAGCAGTCCGGGACTCCTCACAGATACGCAGTATTTT. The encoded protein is CASSPGLLTDTQYF.

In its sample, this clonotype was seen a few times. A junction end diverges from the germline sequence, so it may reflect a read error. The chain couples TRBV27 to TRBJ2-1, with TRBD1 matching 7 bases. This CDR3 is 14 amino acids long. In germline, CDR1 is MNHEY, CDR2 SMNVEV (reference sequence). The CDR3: CASSLRGQLNEQSF. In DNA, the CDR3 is TGTGCCAGCAGTTTAAGGGGGCAGTTGAATGAGCAGTCCTTC.

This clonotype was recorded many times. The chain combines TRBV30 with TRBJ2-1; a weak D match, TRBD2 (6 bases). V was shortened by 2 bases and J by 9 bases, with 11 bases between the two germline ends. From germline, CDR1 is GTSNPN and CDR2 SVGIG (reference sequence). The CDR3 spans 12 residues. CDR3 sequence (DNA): TGTGCCTGGAGTATCCCCGGGGGTGAGCAGTTCTTC. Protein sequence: CAWSIPGGEQFF. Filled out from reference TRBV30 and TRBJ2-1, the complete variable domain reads SQTIHQWPATLVQPVGSPLSLECTVEGTSNPNLYWYRQAAGRGLQLLFYSVGIGQISSEVPQNLSASRPQDRQFILSSKKLLLSDSGFYLCAWSIPGGEQFFGPGTRLTVL.

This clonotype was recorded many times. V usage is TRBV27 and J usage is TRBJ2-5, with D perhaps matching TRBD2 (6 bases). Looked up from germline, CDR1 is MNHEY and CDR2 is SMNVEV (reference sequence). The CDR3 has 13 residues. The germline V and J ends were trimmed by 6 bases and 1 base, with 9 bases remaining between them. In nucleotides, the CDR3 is TGTGCCAGCAGAAGGGACTTCCAAGAGACCCAGTACTTC. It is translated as CASRRDFQETQYF.

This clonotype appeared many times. The DNA for the CDR3 is TGTGCCAGCAGTTTACGGGGGGTCCCCTCTGGGGCCAACGTCCTGACTTTC. Residues: CASSLRGVPSGANVLTF. The chain employs TRBV12-3 or TRBV12-4 and TRBJ2-6; 7 nucleotides align to TRBD2. V trimming: 2 bases; J trimming: 0 bases; junction bases outside the gene matches: 4. CDR3 length: 17 amino acids.

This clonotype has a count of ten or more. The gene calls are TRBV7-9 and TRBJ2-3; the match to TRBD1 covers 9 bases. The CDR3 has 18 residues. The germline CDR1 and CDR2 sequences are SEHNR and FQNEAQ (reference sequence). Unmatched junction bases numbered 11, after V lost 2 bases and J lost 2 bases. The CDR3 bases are TGTGCCAGCAGCTTAAAACCACAGGGGGCCGGAGACACAGATACGCAGTATTTT. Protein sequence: CASSLKPQGAGDTDTQYF.

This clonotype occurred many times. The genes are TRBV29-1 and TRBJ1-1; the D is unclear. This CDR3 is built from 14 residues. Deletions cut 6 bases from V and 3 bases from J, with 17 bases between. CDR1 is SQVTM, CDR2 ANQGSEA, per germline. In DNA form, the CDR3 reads TGCAGCGTAAAAGCCATTAGGGTGGACACTGAAGCTTTCTTT. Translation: CSVKAIRVDTEAFF.

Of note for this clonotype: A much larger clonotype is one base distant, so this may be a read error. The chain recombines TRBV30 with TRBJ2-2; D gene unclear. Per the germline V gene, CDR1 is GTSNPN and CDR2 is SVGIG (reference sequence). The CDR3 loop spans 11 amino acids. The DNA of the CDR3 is TGTCCCTGGTCTGACACCGGGGAGCTGTTTTTT. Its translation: CPWSDTGELFF.

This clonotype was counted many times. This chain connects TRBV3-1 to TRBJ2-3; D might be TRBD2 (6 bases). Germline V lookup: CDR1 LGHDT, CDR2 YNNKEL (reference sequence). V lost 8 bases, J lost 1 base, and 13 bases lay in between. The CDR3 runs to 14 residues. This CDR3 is CASEGGKGTDTQYF. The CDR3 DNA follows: TGTGCCAGCGAAGGCGGGAAGGGCACAGATACGCAGTATTTT.

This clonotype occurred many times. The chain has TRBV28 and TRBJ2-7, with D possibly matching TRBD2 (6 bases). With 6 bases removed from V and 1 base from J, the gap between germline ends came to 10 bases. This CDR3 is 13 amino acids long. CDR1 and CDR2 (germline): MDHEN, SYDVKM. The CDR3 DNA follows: TGTGCCAGCAGCCCTGCGGGGTCCTACGAGCAGTACTTC. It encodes CASSPAGSYEQYF.

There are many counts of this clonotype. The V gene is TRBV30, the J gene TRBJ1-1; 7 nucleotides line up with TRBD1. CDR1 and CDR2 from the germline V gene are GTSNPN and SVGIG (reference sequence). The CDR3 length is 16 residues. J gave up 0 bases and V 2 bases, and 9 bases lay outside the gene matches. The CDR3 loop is CAWSKQTGSLNTEAFF. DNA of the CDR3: TGTGCCTGGAGTAAACAGACAGGGAGCTTGAACACTGAAGCTTTCTTT. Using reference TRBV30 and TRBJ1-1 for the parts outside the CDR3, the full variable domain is SQTIHQWPATLVQPVGSPLSLECTVEGTSNPNLYWYRQAAGRGLQLLFYSVGIGQISSEVPQNLSASRPQDRQFILSSKKLLLSDSGFYLCAWSKQTGSLNTEAFFGQGTRLTVV.

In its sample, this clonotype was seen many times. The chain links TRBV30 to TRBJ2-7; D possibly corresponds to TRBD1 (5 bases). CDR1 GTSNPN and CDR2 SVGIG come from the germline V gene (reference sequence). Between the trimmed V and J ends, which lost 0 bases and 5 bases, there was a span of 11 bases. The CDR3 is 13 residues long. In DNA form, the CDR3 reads TGTGCCTGGAGTGTACTCCAGGGCAACGAGCAGTACTTC. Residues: CAWSVLQGNEQYF.

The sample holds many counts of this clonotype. The CDR3 is CASSHAGTSAYNEQFF. The CDR3 region has the DNA TGCGCCAGCAGCCACGCCGGGACTAGCGCTTACAATGAGCAGTTCTTC. The rearrangement uses TRBV4-3 and TRBJ2-1; 10 bases map to TRBD2. Germline CDR1 LGHNA, CDR2 YSLEER. The CDR3 is made up of 16 amino acids. V dropped 3 bases and J dropped 4; count of bases not matched to a gene: 6.

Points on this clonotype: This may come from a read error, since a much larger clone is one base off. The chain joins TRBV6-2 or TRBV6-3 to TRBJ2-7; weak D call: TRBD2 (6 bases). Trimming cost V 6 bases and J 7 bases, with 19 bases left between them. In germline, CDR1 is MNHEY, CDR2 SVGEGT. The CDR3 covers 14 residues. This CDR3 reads CASRVGLPYNEQYF. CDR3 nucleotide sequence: TGTGCCAGCAGGGTGGGACTCCCCTACAATGAGCAGTACTTC.

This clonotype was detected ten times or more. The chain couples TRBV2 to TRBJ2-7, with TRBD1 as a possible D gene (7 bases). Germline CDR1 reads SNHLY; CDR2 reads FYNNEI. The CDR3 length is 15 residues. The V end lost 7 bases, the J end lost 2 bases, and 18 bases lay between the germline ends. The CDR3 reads CASTSSGGNTYEQYF. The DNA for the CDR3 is TGTGCCAGCACGTCCTCAGGGGGGAATACCTACGAGCAGTACTTC.

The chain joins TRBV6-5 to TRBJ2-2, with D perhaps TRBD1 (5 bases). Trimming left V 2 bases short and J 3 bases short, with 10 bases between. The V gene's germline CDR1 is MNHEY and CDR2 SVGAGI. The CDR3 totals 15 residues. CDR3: CASSYPGMDTGELFF. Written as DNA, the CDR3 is TGTGCCAGCAGTTACCCAGGGATGGACACCGGGGAGCTGTTTTTT.

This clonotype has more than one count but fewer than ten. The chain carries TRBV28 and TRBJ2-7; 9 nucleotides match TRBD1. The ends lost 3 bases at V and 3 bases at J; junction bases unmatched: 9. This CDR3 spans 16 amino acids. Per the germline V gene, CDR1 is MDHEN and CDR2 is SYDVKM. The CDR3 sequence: CASSFPGQGVIYEQYF. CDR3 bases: TGTGCCAGCAGTTTTCCGGGACAGGGAGTCATCTACGAGCAGTACTTC.

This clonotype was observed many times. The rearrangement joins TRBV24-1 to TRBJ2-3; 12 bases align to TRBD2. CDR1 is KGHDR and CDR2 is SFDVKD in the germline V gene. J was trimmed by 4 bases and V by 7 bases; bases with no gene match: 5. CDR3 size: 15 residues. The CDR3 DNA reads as TGTGCCACCAGCCCTAGCGGGAGGGCCGCAGATACGCAGTATTTT. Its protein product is CATSPSGRAADTQYF.

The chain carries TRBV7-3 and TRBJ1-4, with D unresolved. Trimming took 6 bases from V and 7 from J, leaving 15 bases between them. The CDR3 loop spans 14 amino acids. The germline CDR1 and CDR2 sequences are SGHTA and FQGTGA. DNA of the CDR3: TGTGCCAGCAGTTTTCGGGCACGGGGTGAAAAACTGTTTTTT. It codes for CASSFRARGEKLFF.